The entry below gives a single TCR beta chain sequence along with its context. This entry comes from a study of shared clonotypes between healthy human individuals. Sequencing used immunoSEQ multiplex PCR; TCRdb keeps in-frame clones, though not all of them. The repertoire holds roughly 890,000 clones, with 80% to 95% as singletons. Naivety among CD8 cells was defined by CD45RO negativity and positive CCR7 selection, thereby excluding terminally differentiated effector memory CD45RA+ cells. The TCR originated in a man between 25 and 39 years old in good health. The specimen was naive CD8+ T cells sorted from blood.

CDR3 sequence: CASSFFLADTQYF. As DNA, the CDR3 is TGTGCCAGCAGCTTTTTCCTAGCGGATACGCAGTATTTT. The chain carries TRBV7-7 and TRBJ2-3; a weak D match, TRBD2 (6 bases). The germline gives CDR1 SSHAT, CDR2 FNYEAQ (reference sequence). This CDR3 spans 13 amino acids. The V and J ends lost 3 bases and 6 bases respectively, with 10 bases between them.